This T cell receptor (beta chain) was found in a study of control samples from healthy donors and cancer patients. Trimming at V came to 2 bases and at J to 6 bases, leaving 7 bases not matched to a gene. This CDR3 is 15 amino acids long. The V gene's germline CDR1 is KGHSH and CDR2 LQKENI. Assay used: immunoSEQ multiplex PCR; TCRdb lists only in-frame clones, some missing. This sample has roughly 120,000 clones, with about 95% found just once. The V gene is TRBV18, the J gene TRBJ2-7; 10 bases fit TRBD1. Sample: blood. This sequence originates from a young man in good health. Here the CDR3 reads CASSPATGGLGEQYF. CDR3 DNA: TGTGCCAGCTCACCAGCGACAGGGGGCCTGGGCGAGCAGTACTTC.